This note documents a single T cell receptor beta chain sequence. The sample holds many counts of this clonotype. Its antigen specificity is not known. It has no much larger one-base neighbor in the sample; base qualities were not kept. The iRepertoire nested amplicon-rescue multiplex PCR (arm-PCR) platform was used to amplify TCR alpha and beta CDR3 regions from RNA. The input for one-step reverse transcription and amplification was roughly 90-450 ng of tissue mRNA or PBMC total RNA. Following bead purification, Illumina adapters were added through a secondary multiplex PCR, and the libraries were then gel-purified between 200 and 400 bp. Internal 6-nucleotide barcodes were carried by the libraries and were used for demultiplexing. Libraries were sequenced on an Illumina MiSeq with 2x220 or 2x250 nucleotide paired-end reads. The authors' analysis ran thus. Paired reads were merged using FLASH 1.2.11 and aligned with BWA-MEM to the GRCh37 human genome, and TRA and TRB reads were then extracted. V and J assignment used an IMGT-derived reference of cassette sequences and CDR3 motifs that included pseudogenes. Three-frame translation of reads was performed, and productive CDR3s were defined as those with a C...FGXG motif and no stop codons. Unique combinations of V-J cassette pair and CDR3 amino acid sequence were defined as clonotypes. Hamming distance filtering was applied to reads, with thresholds set by the sequence error rate of each sample in mapped regions. TCRdb reanalyzed the raw reads on its own, using fastp at Q25 for trimming and MiXCR for clone calling, and kept in-frame beta chains. Rows are combined by CDR3 protein, so each entry shows the most common genes and DNA. The V and J calls here are based on TCRdb, not the publication. For this sample the table gives 9,500 to 15,000 distinct CDR3 sequences, of which about a quarter were detected only once. 35% to 50% of the sample comes from the top ten.

The data originate from a study of glioma-infiltrating T cells (dated by TCRdb to 2016 to 2017). As for the study more broadly: TCR alpha- and beta-chain repertoires were sequenced from glioma tissue, non-neoplastic brain tissue and matched peripheral blood mononuclear cells. Each tissue-infiltrating repertoire was compared with the same patient's peripheral blood repertoire to measure divergence between tissue and blood T-cell populations. Three low-grade glioma patients, about eight primary glioblastoma patients and three non-glioma patients contributing non-neoplastic brain tissue were included in the paired cohort. Overall study results and their limits: VJ-independent divergence between tissue and blood was lower than expected in non-neoplastic patients but higher than expected in all gliomas, particularly low-grade gliomas. Only a very small number of CDR3 sequences turned up in both tissue and blood, a result put down to high CDR3 diversity combined with limited sampling. The group comparisons were based on small numbers of patients: three non-neoplastic, three low-grade glioma and several glioblastoma patients.

Reading from cysteine to phenylalanine, the CDR3 counts 13 amino acids. This entry keeps only the CDR3 DNA: 39 bases, framed from base 1. The germline V gene specifies MDHEN as CDR1 and SYDVKM as CDR2. The V and J ends are trimmed by 8 bases and 0 bases, leaving 10 bases between them. The TCR comes from a human donor with low-grade glioma or glioblastoma, undergoing nonglioma brain surgery, or in good health (not recorded which). The chain was built from TRBV28 and TRBJ2-5; TRBD2 is perhaps the D gene, given 7 matching bases. The specimen sequenced was glioma tissue, nonneoplastic brain tissue, or PBMCs (not recorded which). The sequenced DNA is TGTGCCAGCGGGGGGGACAACCAAGAGACCCAGTACTTC. The resulting protein is CASGGDNQETQYF.